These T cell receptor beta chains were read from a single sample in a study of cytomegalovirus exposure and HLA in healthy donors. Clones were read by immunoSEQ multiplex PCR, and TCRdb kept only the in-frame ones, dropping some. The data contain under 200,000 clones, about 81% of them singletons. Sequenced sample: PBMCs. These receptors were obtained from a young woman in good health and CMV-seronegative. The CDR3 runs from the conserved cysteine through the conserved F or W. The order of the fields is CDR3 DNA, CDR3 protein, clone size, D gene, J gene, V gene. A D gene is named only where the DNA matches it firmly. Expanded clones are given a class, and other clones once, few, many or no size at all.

TGTGCCAGCAGCTTAGAAAGGGGCGCGCGAAGCACTGAAGCTTTCTTT	CASSLERGARSTEAFF	.	.	TRBJ1-1	TRBV7-8
TGCGCCAGCAGATACAAACAGGAAGCTAACTATGGCTACACCTTC	CASRYKQEANYGYTF	.	.	TRBJ1-2	TRBV27
TGTGCCAGTAGTGCTAACCGGGACAGGGGTCGGCACACTGAAGCTTTCTTT	CASSANRDRGRHTEAFF	.	TRBD1	TRBJ1-1	TRBV19
TGTGCCAGTAGTATAGCAGGGACAACGCGTCTTGAGCAGTTCTTC	CASSIAGTTRLEQFF	.	.	TRBJ2-1	TRBV19
TGTGCCAGCAGTCTCTATCGTGGCAGCGAAGAGACCCAGTACTTC	CASSLYRGSEETQYF	.	.	TRBJ2-5	TRBV28
TGTGCCAGCAGTTCCGGCGGGAACTATGGCTACACCTTC	CASSSGGNYGYTF	.	.	TRBJ1-2	TRBV2
TGTGCCAGCACCTCTAGAAGGGAAAAACTGTTTTTT	CASTSRREKLFF	.	.	TRBJ1-4	TRBV28
TGTGCCAGCAGCCCGAGGGATTTCGTGGATCACAATGAGCAGTTCTTC	CASSPRDFVDHNEQFF	.	.	TRBJ2-1	TRBV5-4
TGTGCCAGCAGTTTAGGGGACAGTCCCAGCGTCGGAAGCTACACCTTC	CASSLGDSPSVGSYTF	.	TRBD1	TRBJ1-2	TRBV6-6
TGTGCCAGCAGTCCCGGGACTAGCGGGGGGTACAATGAGCAGTTCTTC	CASSPGTSGGYNEQFF	.	TRBD2	TRBJ2-1	TRBV5-6
TGTGCCAGTAGTATAGAATCGAGCACAGATACGCAGTATTTT	CASSIESSTDTQYF	.	.	TRBJ2-3	TRBV19
TGTGCCAGCGAAAGTCCGGGGAACACCGGGGAGCTGTTTTTT	CASESPGNTGELFF	.	.	TRBJ2-2	TRBV7-9
TGTGCCAGTAGTAGGGTGGGCCAGGGGGCCTATGAGCAGTTCTTC	CASSRVGQGAYEQFF	.	TRBD1	TRBJ2-1	TRBV19
TGTGCCAGCAGTTTATTTACACCGTCGGGCTACACCTTC	CASSLFTPSGYTF	.	.	TRBJ1-2	TRBV28
TGTGCCAGCAGTGAAGGTTCGGGTAGAGAGCAGTACTTC	CASSEGSGREQYF	once	.	TRBJ2-7	TRBV2
TGTGCCAGTAGTATAAACAGAGGGCGTGAAGTTTTCTTT	CASSINRGREVFF	.	.	TRBJ1-1	TRBV19
TGTGCCATCAGTGAGAGGGACAGTCGGAACACTGAAGCTTTCTTT	CAISERDSRNTEAFF	.	TRBD1	TRBJ1-1	TRBV10-3
TGCGCCAGCAGCTTGGCCATCGGGGGGCAGACTGAAGCTTTCTTT	CASSLAIGGQTEAFF	.	.	TRBJ1-1	TRBV5-1
TGTGCCAGCCTAACGGTGCAGGGGAAAACTGAAGCTTTCTTT	CASLTVQGKTEAFF	.	.	TRBJ1-1	TRBV28
TGTGCCAGCAGTGAACAAGACAGGGGGCCCTACGAGCAGTACTTC	CASSEQDRGPYEQYF	.	TRBD1	TRBJ2-7	TRBV6-1
TGTGCCAGTAGCAACAGGGGACTAGCGGGAGGGCCCTGGCAAGAGACCCAGTACTTC	CASSNRGLAGGPWQETQYF	.	TRBD2	TRBJ2-5	TRBV19
TGTGCCAGCAGCTTAGTTGGCGGTCCCTACGAGCAGTACTTC	CASSLVGGPYEQYF	few	.	TRBJ2-7	TRBV11-2
TGTGCCAGCAGCTTCTACGGTGACACCTACGAGCAGTACTTC	CASSFYGDTYEQYF	.	.	TRBJ2-7	TRBV5-4
TGTGCCAGCAGCCCAGGAGGGAACACTGAAGCTTTCTTT	CASSPGGNTEAFF	once	.	TRBJ1-1	TRBV6-1
TGTGCCAGCAGCTTCCCAGGGGCAGATACGCAGTATTTT	CASSFPGADTQYF	.	.	TRBJ2-3	TRBV7-3
TGTGCCAGCGCGGACAGCTACGAGCAGTACTTC	CASADSYEQYF	.	.	TRBJ2-7	TRBV6-5
TGTGCCAGCAGCCAAGGAGGACTAGCGGGCACAGATACGCAGTATTTT	CASSQGGLAGTDTQYF	.	TRBD2	TRBJ2-3	TRBV4-2
TGCGCCAGCAGCTCAGGACTAGCGGGGGGGCCCTATGAGCAGTTCTTC	CASSSGLAGGPYEQFF	.	TRBD2	TRBJ2-1	TRBV10-1
TGTGCCAGTGGACCTTTCGGGGAGGTGGAAGAAAAACTGTTTTTT	CASGPFGEVEEKLFF	few	.	TRBJ1-4	TRBV19
TGTGCCAGCAGTTACGGGGGGGATTCACCCCTCCACTTT	CASSYGGDSPLHF	.	.	TRBJ1-6	TRBV6-6
TGTGCCAGCAGTTACTCGGGGCAGGGGGCTGAAAAACTGTTTTTT	CASSYSGQGAEKLFF	.	TRBD1	TRBJ1-4	TRBV6-6
TGTGCCACCAGCAGAAACAGGGAGCGCACTGAAGCTTTCTTT	CATSRNRERTEAFF	.	.	TRBJ1-1	TRBV15
TGCAGCGTTGATGGACAGAAGAACTATGGCTACACCTTC	CSVDGQKNYGYTF	.	.	TRBJ1-2	TRBV29-1
TGTGCCAGCAGTTTAGGACAGGGGTTGGGCTACACCTTC	CASSLGQGLGYTF	.	TRBD1	TRBJ1-2	TRBV27
TGTGCCTGCTCCGGGACAGGGGAAGAAAAACTGTTTTTT	CACSGTGEEKLFF	.	TRBD1	TRBJ1-4	TRBV30
TGCGCCAGCAAGCAGCGGGGGGGATTCGGCCCGACCGGCGAGACCCAGTACTTC	CASKQRGGFGPTGETQYF	.	TRBD2	TRBJ2-5	TRBV5-1
TGTGCCATCAGTGTAAGGGATCGGGGAGGATCCTACGAGCAGTACTTC	CAISVRDRGGSYEQYF	.	.	TRBJ2-7	TRBV10-3
TGTGCCAGCAGTTGGGAGCGCACTGAAGCTTTCTTT	CASSWERTEAFF	.	.	TRBJ1-1	TRBV28
TGTGCCAGCTCACTGCCGACAGGCGACTATAGCAATCAGCCCCAGCATTTT	CASSLPTGDYSNQPQHF	.	.	TRBJ1-5	TRBV18
TGTGCCAGCAGCTTAGGCGGTTGGGACTACCACACCGGGGAGCTGTTTTTT	CASSLGGWDYHTGELFF	.	TRBD2	TRBJ2-2	TRBV11-3
TGCGCCAGCAGTCAAAGACAGGGGCGCTATGGCTACACCTTC	CASSQRQGRYGYTF	.	TRBD1	TRBJ1-2	TRBV23-1
TGCGCCAGCAATGCAGGGGGATCACCTAATGAAAAACTGTTTTTT	CASNAGGSPNEKLFF	.	TRBD1	TRBJ1-4	TRBV10-2
TGCGCCAGCAGCTTCGTCCCCGGGGGGGCAACAGATACGCAGTATTTT	CASSFVPGGATDTQYF	.	TRBD2	TRBJ2-3	TRBV5-1
TGTGCCAGCAGTCTCCCCCCACAAGGGGGCTCCTACAATGAGCAGTTCTTC	CASSLPPQGGSYNEQFF	.	.	TRBJ2-1	TRBV28
TGTGCCAGCAGCCGAGGGACTAGCGGGGGGGCCAGGGCAGATACGCAGTATTTT	CASSRGTSGGARADTQYF	few	TRBD2	TRBJ2-3	TRBV7-8
TGCGCCAGCAGCGCGGGAGGGGGGGGCTTAGATACGCAGTATTTT	CASSAGGGGLDTQYF	.	TRBD2	TRBJ2-3	TRBV5-1
TGTGCCAGCACCCCCTCGAACAGATACGAGCAGTACTTC	CASTPSNRYEQYF	once	.	TRBJ2-7	TRBV28
TGTGCCTGGAGTGTCGGGACAGGGGTAGGAAATGAGCAGTTCTTC	CAWSVGTGVGNEQFF	.	TRBD1	TRBJ2-1	TRBV30
TGTGCCAGCAGTGCGACAGGGTCCGAGACCCAGTACTTC	CASSATGSETQYF	.	TRBD1	TRBJ2-5	TRBV6-1
TGTGCCAGTGCCCGACAGGGGAGCTCCTACAATGAGCAGTTCTTC	CASARQGSSYNEQFF	.	TRBD1	TRBJ2-1	TRBV19
TGTGCCACCCACGCCAGGGGCCCCTACGAGCAGTACTTC	CATHARGPYEQYF	.	.	TRBJ2-7	TRBV6-1
TGTGCCAGCTCGACCGGAATTGAGGGCGAAGCTTTCTTT	CASSTGIEGEAFF	.	.	TRBJ1-1	TRBV18
TGCAGCGTTGAGATGTCGGTCTCCTACGAGCAGTACTTC	CSVEMSVSYEQYF	.	.	TRBJ2-7	TRBV29-1
TGCAGCGGGAGAGGGCAGGGCACAGATACGCAGTATTTT	CSGRGQGTDTQYF	once	.	TRBJ2-3	TRBV29-1
TGTGCCAGCAGTGAGCAGGGGTTTGGAGCTTTCTTT	CASSEQGFGAFF	.	.	TRBJ1-1	TRBV6-1
TGTGCCAGCAGGGGTTCCGGGACAGGGGTGAAGCAGCCCCAGCATTTT	CASRGSGTGVKQPQHF	few	TRBD1	TRBJ1-5	TRBV28
TGTGCCAGCTCACCACGTTCCGCAGGGGGAAACACTGAAGCTTTCTTT	CASSPRSAGGNTEAFF	few	TRBD1	TRBJ1-1	TRBV18
TGCAGTGCTGCCGGGAACTACGAGCAGTACTTC	CSAAGNYEQYF	.	.	TRBJ2-7	TRBV20-1
TGTGCCAGCAGTCCGGGACTAGCGGGGAATGAGCAGTTCTTC	CASSPGLAGNEQFF	.	TRBD2	TRBJ2-1	TRBV28
TGTGCCAGCAGCAAATACGGGACAGGGTATGGAAACACCATATATTTT	CASSKYGTGYGNTIYF	once	.	TRBJ1-3	TRBV21-1